Each of the 28 T cell receptor beta chains below was sequenced from the same sample in a study of cytomegalovirus exposure and HLA in healthy donors. The PCR contained 60 Vbeta and 13 Jbeta primers. Repertoires were generated with immunoSEQ multiplex PCR, while TCRdb's copy carries only in-frame clones and drops some. The repertoire holds around 150,000 clones, with over 50% as singletons. The specimen was PBMCs. The receptor set was obtained from a human donor in good health.

For the CDR3, the DNA is TGTGCCATCAGTGAGAGGGGGACTAGCGGGAGTCTCGATGAGCAGTTCTTC. Amino acids: CAISERGTSGSLDEQFF. V and J are TRBV10-3 and TRBJ2-1; 14 bases fit TRBD2. V lost 2 bases, J lost 8 bases, and 8 bases stayed unmatched. There are 17 residues in the CDR3. Germline CDR1 reads ENHRY; CDR2 reads SYGVKD.

The chain is built from TRBV7-2 and TRBJ2-5, with unresolved D. The J call is uncertain, as TRBJ2-7 better fits the DNA end. There are 13 residues in the CDR3. Germline CDR1 and CDR2: SGHTA and FQGNSA. In DNA, the CDR3 is TGTGCCAGCAGCCCCGGTCGGTTCTACGAGCAGTACTTC. The encoded protein is CASSPGRFYEQYF.

This clone was counted between two and nine times. The rearrangement uses TRBV18 and TRBJ1-1; weak D call: TRBD1 (6 bases). The V gene's germline CDR1 is KGHSH and CDR2 LQKENI. This CDR3 is 13 amino acids long. The V end lost 3 bases, the J end lost 3 bases, and 8 bases lay between the germline ends. The CDR3 nucleotides read TGTGCCAGCTCACCTCACAGGGACACTGAAGCTTTCTTT. Translated, it gives CASSPHRDTEAFF.

The chain employs TRBV5-1 and TRBJ2-3; TRBD2 agrees at 10 bases. V shed 1 base, J shed 7 bases, and the junction held 9 bases outside the gene matches. The CDR3 covers 16 residues. Looked up from germline, CDR1 is SGHRS and CDR2 is YFSETQ. The CDR3: CASSLRLAGVENTQYF. The CDR3 DNA follows: TGCGCCAGCAGCTTGCGGCTAGCGGGAGTCGAAAATACGCAGTATTTT. The whole variable domain, remainder taken from reference TRBV5-1 and TRBJ2-3, is KAGVTQTPRYLIKTRGQQVTLSCSPISGHRSVSWYQQTPGQGLQFLFEYFSETQRNKGNFPGRFSGRQFSNSRSEMNVSTLELGDSALYLCASSLRLAGVENTQYFGPGTRLTVL.

The rearrangement joins TRBV7-9 to TRBJ2-7, with 8 bases identical to TRBD2. The CDR3 has 14 amino acids. The ends lost 7 bases at V and 3 bases at J; junction bases unmatched: 8. The germline gives CDR1 SEHNR, CDR2 FQNEAQ (reference sequence). The CDR3 sequence: CASTPGLGVYEQYF. CDR3 nucleotide sequence: TGTGCCAGCACCCCGGGACTAGGAGTCTACGAGCAGTACTTC.

The V gene is TRBV28, the J gene TRBJ1-6, with 7 nucleotides matching TRBD1. After removal of 10 bases from V and 5 bases from J, the junction contained 14 bases not matched to a gene. The V gene's germline CDR1 is MDHEN and CDR2 SYDVKM. This CDR3 is 16 amino acids long. For the CDR3, the DNA is TGTGCCATCACGAACAGGGGCAGGATCCATAATTCACCCCTCCACTTT. Protein: CAITNRGRIHNSPLHF.

V usage is TRBV7-8 and J usage is TRBJ1-4, with D possibly being TRBD1 (6 bases). Looked up from germline, CDR1 is SGHVS and CDR2 is FQNEAQ. V lost 5 bases to trimming and J lost 0 bases, with 10 bases between them. The length of the CDR3 is 15 residues. As DNA, the CDR3 is TGTGCCAGCAGCACCCGGACAGCAACTAATGAAAAACTGTTTTTT. Its protein product is CASSTRTATNEKLFF.

The chain is built from TRBV5-6 and TRBJ2-1, with D possibly being TRBD1 (6 bases). Trimming stripped 4 bases from V and 0 bases from J, with 8 bases between. Germline V gene data show CDR1 as SGHDT and CDR2 as YYEEEE. This CDR3 contains 14 residues. CDR3 in DNA: TGTGCCAGCAGCACAGGGCTCTCCTACAATGAGCAGTTCTTC. Its translation: CASSTGLSYNEQFF.

The gene calls are TRBV15 and TRBJ1-1, with 9 bases matching TRBD1. The V segment lost 8 bases and the J segment 1 base; nucleotides outside the gene matches: 2. CDR1 and CDR2 from the germline V gene are LNHNV and YYDKDF (reference sequence). The CDR3 has 13 residues. The CDR3 region is CATSGQGNTEAFF. The CDR3 nucleotides read TGTGCCACCTCGGGACAGGGGAACACTGAAGCTTTCTTT. Full variable domain (outside the CDR3, taken from reference TRBV15 and TRBJ1-1): DAMVIQNPRYQVTQFGKPVTLSCSQTLNHNVMYWYQQKSSQAPKLLFHYYDKDFNNEADTPDNFQSRRPNTSFCFLDIRSPGLGDTAMYLCATSGQGNTEAFFGQGTRLTVV.

This clone was detected a few times. The chain joins TRBV4-3 to TRBJ1-5, with TRBD1 as a possible D gene (6 bases). Germline lookup yields CDR1 LGHNA and CDR2 YSLEER. The ends were cut back, 5 bases at V and 8 bases at J, with 19 bases in the middle. CDR3 size: 15 residues. The CDR3 nucleotides are TGCGCCAGCAGCGGGGAGGGGGGGTATCTCGAGCCCCAGCATTTT. Its protein product is CASSGEGGYLEPQHF.

The V and J genes are TRBV11-2 and TRBJ2-1; D is undetermined. Germline V lookup: CDR1 SGHAT, CDR2 FQNNGV. V lost 1 base to trimming and J lost 6 bases, with 7 bases between them. This CDR3 region has 13 residues. The CDR3 DNA reads TGTGCCAGCAGCTTAGGTCTTTTCAATGAGCAGTTCTTC. Encoded protein: CASSLGLFNEQFF.

This clone was counted between two and nine times. The gene calls are TRBV4-1 and TRBJ2-7, with 11 bases lining up with TRBD2. J lost 3 bases, V lost 4 bases, and 8 bases had no gene match. The V gene's germline CDR1 is MGHRA and CDR2 YSYEKL. The CDR3 has 16 residues. CDR3 residues: CASSRGLADTNYEQYF. DNA of the CDR3: TGCGCCAGCAGCCGGGGACTAGCGGATACAAACTACGAGCAGTACTTC.

The chain joins TRBV6-1 to TRBJ2-2; 9 bases match TRBD2. The CDR3 loop spans 16 amino acids. V lost 3 bases to trimming and J lost 6 bases; unmatched junction nucleotides: 8. From germline, CDR1 is MNHNS and CDR2 SASEGT. The CDR3 DNA reads as TGTGCCAGCAGTGACCTTAGCGGGAGAGTCGCCGGGGAGCTGTTTTTT. It encodes CASSDLSGRVAGELFF.

This clone was recorded a few times. V gene TRBV18 combines with J gene TRBJ2-3; 11 bases are a match to TRBD1. The germline CDR1 and CDR2 sequences are KGHSH and LQKENI. CDR3 size: 14 residues. J was trimmed by 5 bases and V by 3 bases; bases with no gene match: 1. The CDR3 sequence: CASSPDRGLDTQYF. For the CDR3, the DNA is TGTGCCAGCTCACCGGACAGGGGGCTAGATACGCAGTATTTT.

The V gene is TRBV27, the J gene TRBJ1-4; D is perhaps TRBD1 (5 bases). Trimming took 4 bases from V and 0 from J, leaving 12 bases between them. The CDR3 is 16 amino acids. Germline V gene sequence: CDR1 MNHEY, CDR2 SMNVEV (reference sequence). This CDR3 is CASSSSGFPTNEKLFF. The CDR3 DNA reads TGTGCCAGCAGTTCCTCAGGGTTTCCAACTAATGAAAAACTGTTTTTT. The entire variable domain, with the rest obtained from reference TRBV27 and TRBJ1-4, is as follows: EAQVTQNPRYLITVTGKKLTVTCSQNMNHEYMSWYRQDPGLGLRQIYYSMNVEVTDKGDVPEGYKVSRKEKRNFPLILESPSPNQTSLYFCASSSSGFPTNEKLFFGSGTQLSVL.

This clone has more than one count but fewer than ten. Within the sample, other DNA sequences also encode this same CDR3. V usage is TRBV9 and J usage is TRBJ2-7; 9 bases map to TRBD2. V shed 0 bases and J 2 bases; nucleotides not matched to a gene: 3. The V gene's germline CDR1 is SGDLS and CDR2 YYNGEE. The CDR3 runs 15 residues. This chain's CDR3 is CASSVGLAETYEQYF. As DNA, the CDR3 is TGTGCCAGCAGCGTAGGACTAGCGGAGACCTACGAGCAGTACTTC.

V and J are TRBV5-1 and TRBJ2-2; D may be TRBD1 (6 bases). Germline CDR1 SGHRS, CDR2 YFSETQ. Trimming removed 2 bases from V and 2 bases from J, with 13 bases in between. This CDR3 comprises 16 residues. CDR3 amino acids: CASSFEQGRNTGELFF. In DNA form, the CDR3 reads TGCGCCAGCAGCTTCGAACAGGGCCGAAACACCGGGGAGCTGTTTTTT.

This rearrangement joins TRBV5-6 to TRBJ1-1; 7 positions match TRBD1. CDR3 length: 15 residues. Trimming cost V 0 bases and J 4 bases; bases outside gene matches: 6. Germline V gene sequence: CDR1 SGHDT, CDR2 YYEEEE. The CDR3 DNA follows: TGTGCCAGCAGCTTGGAAGGAGGGGGCATCACTGAAGCTTTCTTT. Translation gives CASSLEGGGITEAFF.

This clone has just a few counts. The chain employs TRBV9 and TRBJ2-1, with TRBD2 identical over 8 bases. The ends lost 3 bases at V and 4 bases at J; junction bases unmatched: 6. CDR3 length equals 15 residues. Germline V lookup: CDR1 SGDLS, CDR2 YYNGEE. The CDR3 here is CASSAGLAVYNEQFF. Written as DNA, the CDR3 is TGTGCCAGCAGCGCCGGACTAGCCGTTTACAATGAGCAGTTCTTC.

The gene calls are TRBV29-1 and TRBJ2-7; 8 nucleotides line up with TRBD1. Germline trimming cut 3 bases from V and 2 bases from J; bases unmatched to any gene: 12. This CDR3 is 16 amino acids long. The germline CDR1 and CDR2 sequences are SQVTM and ANQGSEA. The CDR3 is CSVELGGQAVPYEQYF. In DNA, the CDR3 is TGCAGCGTTGAGCTGGGGGGACAGGCGGTCCCCTACGAGCAGTACTTC.

This sequence joins TRBV2 and TRBJ2-2; 8 nucleotides agree with TRBD2. Germline assignment: CDR1 SNHLY and CDR2 FYNNEI. CDR3 size: 16 residues. Losses at the gene ends were 8 bases for V and 4 bases for J; bases not matched to a gene: 12. The CDR3 loop reads CASSPRRGAVTGELFF. The CDR3 nucleotides read TGTGCCAGCTCCCCGAGGCGGGGGGCTGTCACCGGGGAGCTGTTTTTT.

This chain links TRBV5-4 with TRBJ2-7, with 11 bases that match TRBD2. This CDR3 region has 15 residues. Germline CDR1 reads SGHNT; CDR2 reads YYREEE (reference sequence). J lost 2 bases, V lost 2 bases, and 3 bases had no gene match. The CDR3: CASSLSSGGTYEQYF. CDR3 nucleotide sequence: TGTGCCAGCAGCTTATCTAGCGGGGGGACCTACGAGCAGTACTTC.

The chain links TRBV5-1 to TRBJ2-1, with 11 positions matching TRBD2. V was clipped by 4 bases and J by 6 bases; unmatched bases: 6. Germline V lookup: CDR1 SGHRS, CDR2 YFSETQ. CDR3 size: 15 residues. Here the CDR3 reads CASSPSGRNSNEQFF. For the CDR3, the DNA is TGCGCCAGCAGCCCTAGCGGGAGGAATTCCAATGAGCAGTTCTTC.

This clone was recorded a few times. V is TRBV7-3 and J is TRBJ2-1; TRBD2 might be the D (7 bases). Germline V gene lookup returns CDR1 SGHTA and CDR2 FQGTGA. This CDR3 is built from 18 residues. V gave up 0 bases and J gave up 6 bases, with 21 bases separating them. The CDR3 DNA reads TGTGCCAGCAGCTTAACGGGGGGGCCCCGGGTAGGAGGCAATGAGCAGTTCTTC. It yields the protein CASSLTGGPRVGGNEQFF. The complete variable domain, with remaining parts taken from reference TRBV7-3 and TRBJ2-1, reads GAGVSQTPSNKVTEKGKYVELRCDPISGHTALYWYRQSLGQGPEFLIYFQGTGAADDSGLPNDRFFAVRPEGSVSTLKIQRTERGDSAVYLCASSLTGGPRVGGNEQFFGPGTRLTVL.

As concerns this clone: At one end, the junction sequence differs from germline, possibly due to a read error. This chain uses TRBV13 with TRBJ2-7; D perhaps matches TRBD2 (5 bases). The V gene's germline CDR1 is PRHDT and CDR2 FYEKMQ (reference sequence). The CDR3 consists of 14 residues. This CDR3 reads CASSRGIGNSGERF. CDR3 DNA sequence: TGTGCCAGCAGCCGAGGGATCGGAAATTCCGGGGAACGCTTC.

This clone was counted once. V is TRBV6-1 and J is TRBJ1-1, with D unclear. Trimming pared 2 bases from V and 4 bases from J, leaving 14 bases between. The CDR3 spans 15 residues. From germline, CDR1 is MNHNS and CDR2 SASEGT. The CDR3 sequence is CASSENLFAGTEAFF. In DNA form, the CDR3 reads TGTGCCAGCAGTGAAAACCTGTTCGCCGGCACTGAAGCTTTCTTT.

The genes are TRBV2 and TRBJ1-2, with D hard to call. The CDR3 sequence is 14 residues long. Germline CDR1 and CDR2: SNHLY and FYNNEI. Deletions cut 2 bases from V and 0 bases from J, with 7 bases between. The CDR3: CASSERVTNYGYTF. The CDR3 DNA reads as TGTGCCAGCAGTGAACGGGTGACTAACTATGGCTACACCTTC.

This chain links TRBV7-8 with TRBJ2-2; D is perhaps TRBD2 (5 bases). The CDR3 is 16 amino acids. CDR1 is SGHVS and CDR2 is FQNEAQ in the germline V gene. Deletions cut 6 bases from V and 0 bases from J, with 14 bases between. The CDR3 DNA sequence: TGTGCCAGCAGGCCCTCAGCGGCTACGAACACCGGGGAGCTGTTTTTT. Its translation: CASRPSAATNTGELFF.